The source of this T cell receptor (beta chain) is a study of cytomegalovirus exposure and HLA in healthy donors. This clone was seen more than once but under ten times. Antigen unknown. The identical CDR3 is also encoded by other nucleotide sequences in the sample. Study results and limitations: Later analysis demonstrated an association between a missense DCLRE1C variant and TCR beta V- and J-gene trimming. Among the CMV-associated chains, three were confirmed in vitro as specific for CMV antigens. Common viral pathogens seemed, in a later analysis, to connect with several of the most significant clusters. As a later analysis revealed, most CMV-associated TCR beta chains appeared HLA-restricted.

It was with 60 Vbeta and 13 Jbeta primers that the PCR ran. Profiled with immunoSEQ multiplex PCR; TCRdb holds only in-frame clones, not every one. The table has 50,000 or so clones, around 70% seen once. Trimming shortened V by 0 bases and J by 5 bases, and 13 bases separated the two germline ends. The CDR3 extends over 15 amino acids. Germline lookup yields CDR1 GTSNPN and CDR2 SVGIG (reference sequence). The rearrangement links TRBV30 to TRBJ1-4; the D gene is possibly TRBD1 (5 bases). The sequenced sample was PBMCs. This sequence was found in a woman aged 45 to 65 in good health and CMV-seronegative. The DNA for the CDR3 is TGTGCCTGGAGTGTACGCGGGACGGGAAATGAAAAACTGTTTTTT. Its translation is CAWSVRGTGNEKLFF.